This TCR beta chain was found in a study of vaccination effects on CD4 cells after COVID-19 (dated by TCRdb to the early 2020s). Regarding the study in general: In the ViraFEST assay, PBMC were stimulated with viral peptide pools, and TCR sequencing was then used to find antigen-specific CD4+ T cell clonotypes based on their expansion. Post-vaccine samples across the study were collected a median of 72 days after the second dose, with a range of 14 to 241. Some 2 million PBMC per well were cultured with approximately 10 ug/ml peptides in IMDM containing roughly 5% human AB serum, 10 IU/ml IL-2 and gentamicin. A total of ten to eleven COVID-19 convalescent patients and 4 SARS-CoV-2-naive healthy vaccine recipients were included in the full study. Cultures from other donors in the study were sequenced using the Oncomine TCR Beta short-read assay on an Illumina iSeq 100. SARS-CoV-2 spike-specific CD4+ TCR repertoires were compared before and after mRNA vaccination in COVID-19 convalescent patients and in infection-naive vaccine recipients. The investigation overall reported the following: Among healthy vaccine recipients, nearly all vaccine-induced clones were SARS-CoV-2 mono-reactive, and only 1 of 255 was cross-reactive with common cold coronaviruses. The study was limited by a small number of convalescent patients and lacked early post-infection timepoints. At late post-vaccination timepoints, both infection-induced and vaccine-induced clones showed marked clonal contraction, consistent with waning T cell responses.

The trim is 2 bases for V and 4 bases for J, with a gap of 19 bases between the germline ends. Taken from the germline V gene (reference sequence), the CDR1 and CDR2 loops are WNHNN and SYGVQD. The CDR3, cysteine through phenylalanine, is 17 amino acids long. Only the CDR3 portion is preserved as DNA: 51 bases, with reading frame beginning at the first base. The library was produced with the immunoSEQ multiplex PCR assay. DNA from the cultured and isolated CD4+ T cells underwent TCR beta CDR3 sequencing. The published analysis was carried out like this. The analysis removed non-productive TCR sequences, trimmed reads to the CDR3 region, and retained only CDR3s that were 7 or more amino acids long. Antigen-specific clonotypes were identified using the MANAFEST web app by comparison of expansion in peptide wells against reference cultures. For clones to be considered positive, expansion at FDR<0.05 versus reference and all other wells, an odds ratio above 5, and a frequency above 0.1% in two replicate wells were required. Clonotypes significantly expanded in SARS-CoV-2 spike wells and in at least one common cold coronavirus spike condition were defined as cross-reactive. CDR3 similarity was assessed by Levenshtein distance using the stringdist R package, and unrooted trees were constructed with ape in R 3.6.1. The table comes from immuneACCESS by way of TCRdb, which keeps in-frame sequences with V and J called. Part of the clones is missing from these tables; in studies checked, under half for an unresolved V gene and the rest for unknown reasons. The D gene and trimming were derived from the DNA, and the V and J assignments and clone size from that table. For this sample there are fewer than 35,000 clones; 70% to 75% appear just once. About 16% of the sample is taken by the ten largest.

As for this clone: Which antigen it targets is not known. Base qualities are missing; no much larger clone stands one base away.

After less than 13 days of culture, CD4+ T cells were isolated with the EasySep CD4+ T cell isolation kit. Each participant received two doses of an mRNA SARS-CoV-2 vaccine, either BNT162b2 or mRNA-1273. Healthy vaccine recipients had no prior SARS-CoV-2 infection, confirmed by negative nucleocapsid antibodies before and after vaccination. Half of the culture medium was replaced with fresh IL-2-containing medium on days 3 and 7. Unless noted otherwise, every peptide stimulation condition was cultured in triplicate wells. Using Ficoll-Paque Plus gradient centrifugation, PBMC were separated from whole blood and then either used fresh or cryopreserved at -140C. The QIAamp micro DNA kit was used to extract genomic DNA from the cultured CD4+ T cells.

This receptor was taken from a human donor who received a COVID-19 vaccine. The chain employs TRBV10-1 and TRBJ2-3; perhaps TRBD2 is the D gene, with 5 bases matching. The source material was CD4+ T cells from PBMCs cultured without peptide, sampled after COVID-19 vaccination. The nucleotides are TGCGCCAGCAGTGAGCCCTATCCACGAGGGCCAGCAGATACGCAGTATTTT. Protein translation: CASSEPYPRGPADTQYF.